This T cell receptor (beta chain) stems from a study of CD8 T cells in ankylosing spondylitis. This clonotype was counted ten times or more. Its target is not known. Study results and caveats: Clones linked to disease were reported to show significant enrichment in matched ankylosing spondylitis synovial fluid. In reactive arthritis synovial fluid and blood, some motif variants had been reported before. In ankylosing spondylitis blood, a motif of roughly eight highly homologous TCR beta variants appeared characteristic.

Quantitative molecular-barcoded 5'-RACE generated the TCR beta libraries. TCRdb processed the 5' RACE reads anew with MiXCR; each CDR3 protein has one entry. The sample lists fewer than 500,000 distinct CDR3 sequences; approximately 26% were seen once. The CDR3 has 12 amino acids. The V gene's germline CDR1 is SQVTM and CDR2 ANQGSEA. Trimming removed 2 bases from V and 6 bases from J, with 9 bases in between. The sequencing sample was made of blood, either unsorted or a sorted T cell fraction (not recorded which). The sequence came from a male donor with ankylosing spondylitis. The chain couples TRBV29-1 to TRBJ2-3; D might be TRBD1 or TRBD2, each matching 5 bases. DNA for the CDR3: TGCAGCGTTGAATCTGGGACCGATACGCAGTATTTT. Translated, it gives CSVESGTDTQYF.